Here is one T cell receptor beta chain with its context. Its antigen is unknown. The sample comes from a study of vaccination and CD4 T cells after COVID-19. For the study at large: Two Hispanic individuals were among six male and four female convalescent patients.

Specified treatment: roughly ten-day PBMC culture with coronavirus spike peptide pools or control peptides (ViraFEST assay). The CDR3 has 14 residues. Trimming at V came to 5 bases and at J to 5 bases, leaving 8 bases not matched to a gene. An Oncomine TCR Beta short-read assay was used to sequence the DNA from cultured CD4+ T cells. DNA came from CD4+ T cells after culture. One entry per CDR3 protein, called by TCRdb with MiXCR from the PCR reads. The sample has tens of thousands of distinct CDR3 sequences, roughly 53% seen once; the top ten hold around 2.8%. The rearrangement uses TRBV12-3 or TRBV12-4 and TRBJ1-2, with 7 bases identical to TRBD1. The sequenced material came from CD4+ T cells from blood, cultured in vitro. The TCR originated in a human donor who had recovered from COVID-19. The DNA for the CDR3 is TGTGCCAGCAGTCTATCGGACAGGAAATATGGCTACACCTTC. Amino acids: CASSLSDRKYGYTF.